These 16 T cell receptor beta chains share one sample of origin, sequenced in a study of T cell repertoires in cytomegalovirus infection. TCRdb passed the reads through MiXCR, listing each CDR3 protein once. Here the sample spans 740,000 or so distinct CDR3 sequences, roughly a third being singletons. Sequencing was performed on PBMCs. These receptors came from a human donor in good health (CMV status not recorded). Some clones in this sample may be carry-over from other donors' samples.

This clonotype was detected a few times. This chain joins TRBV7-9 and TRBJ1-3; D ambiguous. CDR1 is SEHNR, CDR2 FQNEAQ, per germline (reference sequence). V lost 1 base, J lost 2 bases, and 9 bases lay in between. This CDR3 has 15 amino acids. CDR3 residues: CASSLGPSTGNTIYF. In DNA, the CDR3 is TGTGCCAGCAGCTTAGGACCTTCTACTGGAAACACCATATATTTT. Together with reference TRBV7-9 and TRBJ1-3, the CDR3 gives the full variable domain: DTGVSQNPRHKITKRGQNVTFRCDPISEHNRLYWYRQTLGQGPEFLTYFQNEAQLEKSRLLSDRFSAERPKGSFSTLEIQRTEQGDSAMYLCASSLGPSTGNTIYFGEGSWLTVV.

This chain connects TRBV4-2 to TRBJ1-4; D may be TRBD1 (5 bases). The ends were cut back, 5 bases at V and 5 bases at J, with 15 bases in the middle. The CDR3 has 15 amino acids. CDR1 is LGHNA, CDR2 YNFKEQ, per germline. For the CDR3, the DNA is TGTGCCAGCAGCACTCGGGACCCGACGAATGAAAAACTGTTTTTT. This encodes CASSTRDPTNEKLFF.

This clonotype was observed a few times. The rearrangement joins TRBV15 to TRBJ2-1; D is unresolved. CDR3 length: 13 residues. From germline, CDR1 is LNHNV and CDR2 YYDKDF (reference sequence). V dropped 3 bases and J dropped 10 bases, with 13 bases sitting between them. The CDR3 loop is CATSSFTTPEQFF. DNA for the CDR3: TGTGCCACCAGCAGTTTCACGACGCCGGAGCAGTTCTTC.

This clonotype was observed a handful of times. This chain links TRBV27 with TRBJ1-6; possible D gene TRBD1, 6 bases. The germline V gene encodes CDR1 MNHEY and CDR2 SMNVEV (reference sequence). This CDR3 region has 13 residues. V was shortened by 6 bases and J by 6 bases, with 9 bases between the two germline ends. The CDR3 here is CASRQGSNSPLHF. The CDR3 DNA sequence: TGTGCCAGCAGGCAGGGGAGTAATTCACCCCTCCACTTT.

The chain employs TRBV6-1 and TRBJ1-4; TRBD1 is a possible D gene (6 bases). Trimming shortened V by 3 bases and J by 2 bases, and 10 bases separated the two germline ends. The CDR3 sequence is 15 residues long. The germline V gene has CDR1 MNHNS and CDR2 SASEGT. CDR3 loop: CASSDTGHTNEKLFF. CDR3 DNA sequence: TGTGCCAGCAGTGATACAGGGCATACTAATGAAAAACTGTTTTTT.

CDR3 residues: CASSLSGQGRREKLFF. CDR3 in DNA: TGTGCCAGCAGTTTATCCGGACAGGGAAGGCGTGAAAAACTGTTTTTT. The chain employs TRBV28 and TRBJ1-4; 8 positions match TRBD1. Germline trimming cut 1 base from V and 7 bases from J; bases unmatched to any gene: 8. The germline CDR1 and CDR2 sequences are MDHEN and SYDVKM. CDR3 length: 16 residues.

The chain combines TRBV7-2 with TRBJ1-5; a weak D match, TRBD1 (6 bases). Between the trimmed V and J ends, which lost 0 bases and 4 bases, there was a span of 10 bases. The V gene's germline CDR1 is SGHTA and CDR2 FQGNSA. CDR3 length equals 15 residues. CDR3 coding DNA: TGTGCCAGCAGCTTAGCGGGGGGGGCTAATCAGCCCCAGCATTTT. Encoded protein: CASSLAGGANQPQHF.

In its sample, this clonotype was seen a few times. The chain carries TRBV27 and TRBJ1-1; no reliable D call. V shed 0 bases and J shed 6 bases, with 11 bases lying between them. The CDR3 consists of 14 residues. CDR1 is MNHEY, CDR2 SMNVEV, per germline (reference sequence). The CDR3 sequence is CASSLSIVGSEAFF. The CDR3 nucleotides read TGTGCCAGCAGTTTATCGATAGTCGGGTCTGAAGCTTTCTTT.

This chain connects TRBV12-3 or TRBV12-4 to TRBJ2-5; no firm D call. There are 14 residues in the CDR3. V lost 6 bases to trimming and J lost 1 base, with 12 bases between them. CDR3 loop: CASRIGNPQETQYF. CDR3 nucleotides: TGTGCCAGCAGGATAGGCAACCCCCAAGAGACCCAGTACTTC.

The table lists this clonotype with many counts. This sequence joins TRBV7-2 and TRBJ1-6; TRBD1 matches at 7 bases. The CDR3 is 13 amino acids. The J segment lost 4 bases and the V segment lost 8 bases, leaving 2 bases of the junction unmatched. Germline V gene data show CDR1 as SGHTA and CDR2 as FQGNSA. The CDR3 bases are TGTGCCAGCCACAGGGGATATAATTCACCCCTCCACTTT. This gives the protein CASHRGYNSPLHF.

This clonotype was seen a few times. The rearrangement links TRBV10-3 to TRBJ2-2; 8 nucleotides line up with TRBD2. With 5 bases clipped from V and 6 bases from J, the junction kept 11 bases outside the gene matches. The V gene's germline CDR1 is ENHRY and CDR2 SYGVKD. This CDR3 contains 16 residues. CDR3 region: CAISLMPGTSSGELFF. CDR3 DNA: TGTGCCATCAGTCTCATGCCCGGGACTAGTTCCGGGGAGCTGTTTTTT.

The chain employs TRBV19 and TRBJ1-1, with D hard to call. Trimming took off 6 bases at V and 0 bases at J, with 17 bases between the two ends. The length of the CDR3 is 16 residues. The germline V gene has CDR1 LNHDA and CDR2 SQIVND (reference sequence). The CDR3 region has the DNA TGTGCCAGTAGGGCATCCAGACTCGGGATGAACACTGAAGCTTTCTTT. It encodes CASRASRLGMNTEAFF.

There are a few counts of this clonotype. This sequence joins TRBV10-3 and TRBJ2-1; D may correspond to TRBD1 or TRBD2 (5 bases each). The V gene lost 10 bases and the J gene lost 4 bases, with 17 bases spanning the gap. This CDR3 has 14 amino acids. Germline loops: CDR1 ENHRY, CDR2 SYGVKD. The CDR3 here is CATWGPGLYNEQFF. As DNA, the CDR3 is TGTGCCACTTGGGGACCGGGATTGTACAATGAGCAGTTCTTC.

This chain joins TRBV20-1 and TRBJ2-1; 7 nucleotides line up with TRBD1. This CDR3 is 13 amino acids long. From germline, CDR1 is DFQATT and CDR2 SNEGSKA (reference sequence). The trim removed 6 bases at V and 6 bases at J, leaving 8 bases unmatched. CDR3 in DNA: TGCAGTGCCCTCACGGGACAGAGCAATGAGCAGTTCTTC. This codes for CSALTGQSNEQFF.

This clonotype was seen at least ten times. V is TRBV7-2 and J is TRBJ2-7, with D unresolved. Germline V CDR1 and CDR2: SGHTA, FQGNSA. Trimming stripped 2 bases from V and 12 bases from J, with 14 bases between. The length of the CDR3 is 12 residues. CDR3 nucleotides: TGTGCCAGCAGCTTAACAGTGAATATTGTGTACTTC. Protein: CASSLTVNIVYF.

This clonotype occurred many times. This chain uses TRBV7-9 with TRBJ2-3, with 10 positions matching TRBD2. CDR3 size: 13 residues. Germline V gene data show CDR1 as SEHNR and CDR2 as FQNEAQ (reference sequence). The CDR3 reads CADLAGEEDTQYF. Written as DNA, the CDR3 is TGTGCAGACCTAGCGGGAGAGGAAGATACGCAGTATTTT.